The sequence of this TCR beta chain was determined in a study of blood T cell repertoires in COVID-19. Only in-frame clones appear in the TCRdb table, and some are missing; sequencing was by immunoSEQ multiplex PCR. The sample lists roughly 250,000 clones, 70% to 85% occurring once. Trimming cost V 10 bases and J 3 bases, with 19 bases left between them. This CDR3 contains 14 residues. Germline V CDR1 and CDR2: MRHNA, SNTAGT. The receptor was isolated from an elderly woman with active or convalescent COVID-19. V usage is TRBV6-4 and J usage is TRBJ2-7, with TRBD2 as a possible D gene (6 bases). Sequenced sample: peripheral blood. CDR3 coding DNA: TGTGCCACCCCTTCGGGAGCGGGCTACTACGAGCAGTACTTC. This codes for CATPSGAGYYEQYF.